Sequencing of this TCR beta chain was carried out in a study of cytotoxic CD8 clonotypes in ibrutinib-treated CLL. Germline V gene sequence: CDR1 MGHRA, CDR2 YSYEKL. This CDR3 has 14 amino acids. The ends were cut back, 1 base at V and 0 bases at J, with 6 bases in the middle. The repertoire was sequenced with immunoSEQ multiplex PCR; TCRdb's copy has only in-frame clones and lacks some. The sample shows tens of thousands of clones, around three fifths of them seen only once. The chain employs TRBV4-1 and TRBJ1-1; D not certain. This TCR was recovered from a human donor with chronic lymphocytic leukemia. The sequencing used PBMCs, collected after 12 months of ibrutinib treatment. CDR3 nucleotide sequence: TGCGCCAGCAGCCAAGTTCCGGTGAACACTGAAGCTTTCTTT. Protein sequence: CASSQVPVNTEAFF.